The 14 T cell receptor beta chains presented below share a single source sample, sequenced in a study of shared clonotypes between healthy human individuals (TCRdb year 2020). Libraries were prepared through the immunoSEQ multiplex PCR assay. In TCRdb, the immuneACCESS table is reduced to in-frame sequences with V and J assigned. These tables do not hold every clone; where another copy was compared, an unresolved V gene accounts for under half, and the others remain unexplained. In all, the sample holds fewer than 700,000 clones, and 90% to 95% of those were seen once. Jointly, the top ten make up over 0.09% of the sample. CD8 naive samples consisted of CD45RO-negative cells that were positively selected for CCR7, yielding a CD45RA+CCR7+ population without TemRA cells. Specimen: naive CD8+ T cells sorted from blood. What this sample's cell subset or site label stands for: CD45RA+CCR7+. These receptors were taken from a woman in her 30s in good health.

V gene TRBV29-1 combines with J gene TRBJ1-1, with 10 bases fitting TRBD1. Germline CDR1 and CDR2: SQVTM and ANQGSEA. This CDR3 contains 15 residues. After removal of 0 bases from V and 6 bases from J, the junction contained 7 bases not matched to a gene. The CDR3 DNA sequence: TGCAGCGTTGAAGATAGAGGGACAGGGGATCCTGAAGCTTTCTTT. It translates to CSVEDRGTGDPEAFF. Combining the CDR3 with reference TRBV29-1 and TRBJ1-1 gives the whole variable domain SAVISQKPSRDICQRGTSLTIQCQVDSQVTMMFWYRQQPGQSLTLIATANQGSEATYESGFVIDKFPISRPNLTFSTLTVSNMSPEDSSIYLCSVEDRGTGDPEAFFGQGTRLTVV.

This sequence joins TRBV11-3 and TRBJ2-7, with D possibly matching TRBD2 (5 bases). The CDR3 is 14 residues long. Germline lookup yields CDR1 SGHNT and CDR2 YENEEA. V dropped 1 base and J dropped 5 bases, with 12 bases sitting between them. Written as DNA, the CDR3 is TGTGCCAGCAGCTTAGGTAGAGGGTCCGACGAGCAGTACTTC. Amino acids: CASSLGRGSDEQYF.

This chain links TRBV13 with TRBJ2-7; maybe TRBD2 (6 bases). V lost 11 bases and J 7 bases, leaving 15 bases between the germline ends. The CDR3 covers 11 residues. Germline CDR1 PRHDT, CDR2 FYEKMQ (reference sequence). The CDR3 sequence is CARGKGGEQYF. The CDR3 coding sequence is TGTGCCCGGGGGAAGGGCGGAGAGCAGTACTTC.

This chain joins TRBV5-1 and TRBJ2-7; D remains unclear. Trimming stripped 3 bases from V and 4 bases from J, with 11 bases between. Germline V gene lookup returns CDR1 SGHRS and CDR2 YFSETQ. This CDR3 region has 13 residues. CDR3 sequence: CASSSEAPYEQYF. CDR3 nucleotide sequence: TGCGCCAGCAGCTCAGAAGCCCCGTACGAGCAGTACTTC.

This chain connects TRBV29-1 to TRBJ2-1, with D possibly being TRBD1 or TRBD2 (5 bases each). Germline V lookup: CDR1 SQVTM, CDR2 ANQGSEA. V was cut by 3 bases and J by 2 bases, with 11 bases left in between. The CDR3 is made up of 14 amino acids. The CDR3 DNA follows: TGCAGCGTTGAGAGGGACGGTACCTACAATGAGCAGTTCTTC. As protein: CSVERDGTYNEQFF.

The J gene is TRBJ1-2, the V gene TRBV28; TRBD1 might be the D (6 bases). The CDR3 length is 14 residues. The germline gives CDR1 MDHEN, CDR2 SYDVKM. V lost 5 bases to trimming and J lost 2 bases, with 12 bases between them. The CDR3 DNA reads TGTGCCAGCAGTGGGCAGGGGCTAAACTATGGCTACACCTTC. It translates to CASSGQGLNYGYTF.

This sequence joins TRBV7-9 and TRBJ2-5; D remains ambiguous. CDR3 length equals 13 residues. V was trimmed by 3 bases and J by 5 bases, leaving 10 bases between them. From germline, CDR1 is SEHNR and CDR2 FQNEAQ (reference sequence). The chain's CDR3 is CASSLGYSETQYF. The CDR3 DNA is TGTGCCAGCAGCTTGGGCTATTCGGAGACCCAGTACTTC.

The V and J genes are TRBV2 and TRBJ2-3; 8 bases are shared with TRBD1. The CDR3 spans 16 residues. The germline gives CDR1 SNHLY, CDR2 FYNNEI. V shed 7 bases, J shed 4 bases, and the junction held 13 bases outside the gene matches. The CDR3 nucleotides are TGTGCCAGCATGCACCCGGACAGGGTCGGTGCAGATACGCAGTATTTT. It yields the protein CASMHPDRVGADTQYF.

As DNA, the CDR3 is TGTGCCAGCAGCCAAGAAGCTTGGACATCCTACGAGCAGTACTTC. This sequence encodes CASSQEAWTSYEQYF. The chain links TRBV4-2 to TRBJ2-5, with D tentatively TRBD1 (5 bases). The DNA end is more similar to TRBJ2-7, so the J call may be wrong. The CDR3 has 15 residues. The germline gives CDR1 LGHNA, CDR2 YNFKEQ.

The J gene is TRBJ2-7, the V gene TRBV9, with TRBD1 as a possible D gene (5 bases). Germline CDR1 reads SGDLS; CDR2 reads YYNGEE. V gave up 4 bases and J gave up 3 bases, with 17 bases separating them. The length of the CDR3 is 15 residues. CDR3 sequence reads: CASSQGGESYYEQYF. The CDR3 nucleotides read TGTGCCAGCAGCCAGGGCGGAGAGTCATACTACGAGCAGTACTTC.

This sequence joins TRBV28 and TRBJ1-5, with TRBD1 matching 9 bases. Germline V gene sequence: CDR1 MDHEN, CDR2 SYDVKM. The junction had 7 bases not matched to a gene; V was cut back by 5 bases and J by 5 bases. This CDR3 contains 15 residues. CDR3 coding DNA: TGTGCCAGCAGTCTCCCGACAGGGGGACATCAGCCCCAGCATTTT. It yields the protein CASSLPTGGHQPQHF. Together with reference TRBV28 and TRBJ1-5, the CDR3 gives the full variable domain: DVKVTQSSRYLVKRTGEKVFLECVQDMDHENMFWYRQDPGLGLRLIYFSYDVKMKEKGDIPEGYSVSREKKERFSLILESASTNQTSMYLCASSLPTGGHQPQHFGDGTRLSIL.

V is TRBV10-2 and J is TRBJ1-1; 9 bases match TRBD1. Germline-derived CDR1 and CDR2 are WSHSY and SAAADI. CDR3 length equals 15 residues. The V segment lost 6 bases and the J segment 1 base; nucleotides outside the gene matches: 6. This chain's CDR3 is CASSGTGLGNTEAFF. CDR3 nucleotide sequence: TGCGCCAGCAGCGGGACAGGGCTAGGGAACACTGAAGCTTTCTTT.

The rearrangement links TRBV11-2 to TRBJ2-5; D remains ambiguous. The better agreement between TRBJ2-7 and the DNA end casts doubt on the J call. Per the germline V gene, CDR1 is SGHAT and CDR2 is FQNNGV. The CDR3 is 12 amino acids. The CDR3 DNA reads TGTGCCAGCAGCCCCCCAGGATCCGAGCAGTACTTC. Residues: CASSPPGSEQYF.

The chain uses TRBV19 and TRBJ2-2; 10 nucleotides match TRBD1. V gave up 6 bases and J gave up 3 bases; unmatched junction bases: 1. The germline V gene has CDR1 LNHDA and CDR2 SQIVND (reference sequence). The CDR3 contains 14 residues. DNA of the CDR3: TGTGCCAGTAGGACAGGGGGCTACACCGGGGAGCTGTTTTTT. Translation: CASRTGGYTGELFF.